This T cell receptor beta chain appears in the sequencing data of a study of blood T cell repertoires in COVID-19. Study details: Italy, Spain and the United States were the sources of the convalescent and acute COVID-19 samples.

Trimming took off 2 bases at V and 11 bases at J, with 19 bases between the two ends. This CDR3 region has 14 residues. CDR1 is MDHEN, CDR2 SYDVKM, per germline. Clones were sequenced by immunoSEQ multiplex PCR, and TCRdb holds only the in-frame ones, with some missing. The sample comprises about 21,000 clones, about 78% of which are singletons, and around 13% rests with the top ten. Sequencing was performed on peripheral blood. This TCR was recovered from a man aged 60-69 years with active COVID-19. The chain joins TRBV28 to TRBJ2-7, with TRBD2 as a possible D gene (6 bases). The CDR3 nucleotides read TGTGCCAGCAGTTTACACAAAACGACTAGTAGGAAGTACTTC. Protein product: CASSLHKTTSRKYF.